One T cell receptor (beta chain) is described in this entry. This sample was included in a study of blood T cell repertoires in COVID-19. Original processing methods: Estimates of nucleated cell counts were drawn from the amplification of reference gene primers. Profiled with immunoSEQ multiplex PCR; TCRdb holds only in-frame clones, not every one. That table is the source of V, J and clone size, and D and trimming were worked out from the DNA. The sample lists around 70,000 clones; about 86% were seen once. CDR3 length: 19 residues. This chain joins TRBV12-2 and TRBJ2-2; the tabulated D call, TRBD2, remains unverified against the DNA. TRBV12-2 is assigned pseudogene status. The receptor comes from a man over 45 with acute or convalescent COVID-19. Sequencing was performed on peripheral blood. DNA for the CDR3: TGTGCAAGTCGCTTAAAAAGTTGGCGGGAGGGCCTAAGAACCGGGGAGCTGTTTTTT. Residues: CASRLKSWREGLRTGELFF.